This is a list of T cell receptor beta chains from one sample in a study of shared clonotypes between healthy human individuals. Sequenced by immunoSEQ multiplex PCR; TCRdb stores in-frame clones only, minus some. This sample yields roughly 530,000 clones, of which 90% to 97% are seen a single time; approximately 0.06% belongs to the top ten. Input material: naive CD4+ T cells sorted from blood. These receptors all stem from a woman aged 25 to 39 in good health. The conserved cysteine and the conserved F or W are not part of the CDR3 here. Clone size is not always given. Where it is, it says once, few, many or a class for expanded clones.

v_gene	abundance	j_gene	CDR3aa
TRBV6-4	.	TRBJ2-1	ASSGGDYNEQF
TRBV28	.	TRBJ2-7	ASSSGWREDPLHEQY
TRBV29-1	.	TRBJ2-3	SVRGKGTGSTDTQY
TRBV19	.	TRBJ2-2	ASSVRDRGLAGLTGELF
TRBV28	.	TRBJ1-5	ASSLGWGSGKQPQH
TRBV14	.	TRBJ2-7	ASSQDLDRGTYEQY
TRBV13	.	TRBJ2-1	ASSLSGLAGGNEQF
TRBV28	.	TRBJ2-1	ASSRPAGGEQF
TRBV19	.	TRBJ2-3	ASSPQITDTQY
TRBV7-8	.	TRBJ1-1	ASSVGEVTEAF
TRBV2	.	TRBJ1-2	ASNGREVYGYT
TRBV5-1	.	TRBJ2-7	ASSLTAGTYEQY
TRBV28	.	TRBJ1-5	ASSLWRARGDRGNQPQH
TRBV7-2	once	TRBJ2-1	ASSLVFTSGRNEQF
TRBV29-1	.	TRBJ2-2	SVEDRGRERTGELF
TRBV28	once	TRBJ2-7	ASGSPGFFYEQY
TRBV7-8	.	TRBJ2-1	ASSLGARDRGYNEQF
TRBV5-6	.	TRBJ2-7	ASSPRDISSYEQY
TRBV7-2	.	TRBJ2-7	ASSLGEGYEQY
TRBV4-1	.	TRBJ1-5	ASSQNRVGYQPQH
TRBV7-2	.	TRBJ1-2	ASNLPRGRAYGYT
TRBV28	once	TRBJ1-4	ASSFQGRLF
TRBV6-1	.	TRBJ1-1	ASSEGGGYTEAF
TRBV28	.	TRBJ2-7	ASSLQGTGGFHEQY
TRBV9	once	TRBJ1-3	ASSPRDTSGNTIY
TRBV4-2	.	TRBJ1-4	ASSQDKQPNEKLF
TRBV5-8	.	TRBJ2-7	ASSRDRNYEQY
TRBV6-1	few	TRBJ1-5	ASREQGNQPQH
TRBV19	.	TRBJ1-5	ASSMVHDSGNQPQH
TRBV2	.	TRBJ1-1	ASSEMGENTEAF
TRBV10-2	.	TRBJ2-5	ASRGLAGGPETQY
TRBV18	.	TRBJ2-1	ASSESLAAYNEQF
TRBV7-3	.	TRBJ1-1	ASSLRGLREAF
TRBV5-4	.	.	ASSLARGTGNYEQY
TRBV11-3	.	TRBJ2-7	AIHCSLRDSSYEQY
TRBV11-2	.	TRBJ2-3	ASSFGLAGVSTDTQY
TRBV7-6	once	TRBJ2-3	ASSLDVSGSADTQY
TRBV19	.	TRBJ1-1	ASSTDRNTEAF
TRBV27	.	TRBJ2-2	ASSSDYRTGELF
TRBV28	.	TRBJ1-2	ASLLRGGYT
TRBV28	.	TRBJ2-5	ASSWSRGAETQY
TRBV7-8	once	TRBJ2-7	ASSPLLGGSPYEQY
TRBV11-2	.	TRBJ1-3	ASSREPDRGQGNTIY
TRBV28	.	TRBJ2-5	ASSSGGTSGIETQY
TRBV6-1	.	TRBJ1-3	AIRQGGRNTIY
TRBV7-2	.	TRBJ2-3	ASSLAGGAKGTDTQY